This T cell receptor (beta chain) was sequenced in a study of regulatory T cells in long-lasting Graves disease. Time point reported: newly diagnosed GD, antithyroid drugs for less than 3 months. PBMC RNA was the source of the TCR library. All patients originated from an endocrinology department located in Xi'an, China. CDR1 and CDR2 from the germline V gene are MNHEY and SMNVEV (reference sequence). Trimming shortened V by 2 bases and J by 3 bases, and 11 bases separated the two germline ends. This CDR3 has 14 amino acids. For TCR beta, libraries came from iRepertoire HTBI primers and Arm-PCR of CDR3 regions. TCRdb itself ran the multiplex PCR reads through MiXCR, one entry per CDR3 protein. The sample includes a few hundred thousand distinct CDR3 sequences, around 15% of them seen just once. The same sample was also used in a study of T cells in Graves' hyperthyroidism and ophthalmopathy.

The rearrangement links TRBV27 to TRBJ2-7, with D hard to call. The origin of this receptor is a young woman with Graves disease. This specimen was peripheral blood mononuclear cells (PBMCs), taken at new diagnosis, from a patient treated with antithyroid drugs. The CDR3 is CASSLLGLDYEQYF. CDR3 in DNA: TGTGCCAGCAGTTTACTGGGTCTGGACTACGAGCAGTACTTC.